What follows are 26 T cell receptor beta chains derived from one specimen sequenced in a study of cytomegalovirus exposure and HLA in healthy donors. PCR amplification relied on 60 Vbeta primers (plus 13 Jbeta primers). Assay used: immunoSEQ multiplex PCR; TCRdb lists only in-frame clones, some missing. With tens of thousands of clones in the sample, the ten largest clones hold about 6%. The source material was PBMCs. These receptors were collected from a girl under 18 in good health and CMV-seropositive.

J is TRBJ2-7 and V is TRBV23-1; TRBD1 might be the D (6 bases). TRBV23-1 has ORF status, its function being uncertain. The CDR3 sequence is 12 residues long. V was pared by 1 base and J by 6 bases, with 7 bases between. The CDR3 spells CASSQCRGEQYF. The CDR3 nucleotides read TGCGCCAGCAGTCAATGCAGGGGCGAGCAGTACTTC.

The CDR3 loop reads CATKTGMGTEAFF. CDR3 sequence (DNA): TGTGCCACCAAGACAGGGATGGGCACTGAAGCTTTCTTT. This chain uses TRBV15 with TRBJ1-1; TRBD1 aligns across 7 bases. The germline gives CDR1 LNHNV, CDR2 YYDKDF (reference sequence). The CDR3 has 13 amino acids. V lost 7 bases to trimming and J lost 4 bases; unmatched junction nucleotides: 6.

V usage is TRBV5-1 and J usage is TRBJ2-3; possible D gene TRBD2, 5 bases. This CDR3 comprises 15 residues. V lost 4 bases and J 3 bases, leaving 15 bases between the germline ends. Germline assignment: CDR1 SGHRS and CDR2 YFSETQ. CDR3 sequence reads: CASSLETPGTDTQYF. The CDR3 nucleotides are TGCGCCAGCAGCCTTGAGACTCCGGGGACAGATACGCAGTATTTT.

The genes are TRBV9 and TRBJ2-1, with 13 bases that match TRBD2. This CDR3 comprises 16 residues. Germline CDR1 reads SGDLS; CDR2 reads YYNGEE. V dropped 4 bases and J dropped 7; count of bases not matched to a gene: 8. The CDR3 region has the DNA TGTGCCAGCAGCACCCGACTAGCGGGGGGAGGGAATGAGCAGTTCTTC. Protein sequence: CASSTRLAGGGNEQFF.

With respect to this clone: Additional DNA sequences in this sample encode the identical CDR3. The rearrangement links TRBV10-3 to TRBJ1-1; D gene unclear. Trimming left V 9 bases short and J 2 bases short, with 7 bases between. The germline gives CDR1 ENHRY, CDR2 SYGVKD. The CDR3 extends over 11 amino acids. CDR3 in amino acids: CAIMSNTEAFF. In DNA form, the CDR3 reads TGTGCCATAATGAGTAACACTGAAGCTTTCTTT.

The rearrangement joins TRBV5-1 to TRBJ1-2; D call uncertain. The germline V gene encodes CDR1 SGHRS and CDR2 YFSETQ. The CDR3 is 13 amino acids. Trimming removed 2 bases at V and 7 bases at J, with 12 bases between. CDR3 in amino acids: CASSFGTDGGYTF. In nucleotides, the CDR3 is TGCGCCAGCAGCTTTGGAACAGATGGTGGCTACACCTTC.

The chain is built from TRBV11-1 and TRBJ2-1; TRBD2 matches 9 bases. Germline loops: CDR1 SGHAT, CDR2 FQDESV (reference sequence). The V and J ends lost 1 base and 10 bases, in that order; junction bases with no gene match: 5. The CDR3 is 14 residues long. The CDR3, as DNA: TGTGCCAGCAGCTTAGGGCGGGGGGGACGAGAGCAGTTCTTC. Translating it yields CASSLGRGGREQFF.

The chain has TRBV5-6 and TRBJ1-4; D is ambiguous. Germline V gene data show CDR1 as SGHDT and CDR2 as YYEEEE. Trimming left V 0 bases short and J 4 bases short, with 7 bases between. The CDR3 loop spans 14 amino acids. CDR3: CASSLAGFNEKLFF. As DNA, the CDR3 is TGTGCCAGCAGCTTGGCAGGCTTTAATGAAAAACTGTTTTTT.

The rearrangement links TRBV6-1 to TRBJ1-2, with 8 bases lining up with TRBD1. Germline-derived CDR1 and CDR2 are MNHNS and SASEGT. V shed 1 base and J 8 bases; nucleotides not matched to a gene: 9. This CDR3 is 15 amino acids long. CDR3 sequence: CASSEVARDRRGYTF. The CDR3 nucleotides are TGTGCCAGCAGTGAAGTGGCCCGGGACAGGAGGGGCTACACCTTC.

The chain combines TRBV4-1 with TRBJ2-1; 11 bases are shared with TRBD2. This CDR3 contains 15 residues. The ends lost 0 bases at V and 7 bases at J; junction bases unmatched: 2. The V gene's germline CDR1 is MGHRA and CDR2 YSYEKL. The CDR3 DNA reads as TGCGCCAGCAGCCAAGAACTAGCGGGGGTGAATGAGCAGTTCTTC. Its translation: CASSQELAGVNEQFF.

The CDR3 protein is CASSSSGVNEQFF. CDR3 DNA: TGTGCCAGCAGCTCCAGCGGTGTCAATGAGCAGTTCTTC. This chain joins TRBV11-2 and TRBJ2-1; perhaps TRBD2 as D (5 bases). Trimming took off 4 bases at V and 6 bases at J, with 10 bases between the two ends. Per germline, CDR1 SGHAT and CDR2 FQNNGV. The CDR3 extends over 13 amino acids.

The chain employs TRBV2 and TRBJ1-5; D possibly corresponds to TRBD1 (6 bases). The germline gives CDR1 SNHLY, CDR2 FYNNEI. The V and J ends lost 4 bases and 0 bases respectively, with 13 bases between them. The CDR3 loop spans 16 amino acids. This CDR3 reads CASSADRPLSNQPQHF. CDR3 DNA sequence: TGTGCCAGCAGTGCCGACAGGCCGCTTAGCAATCAGCCCCAGCATTTT.

The chain couples TRBV7-8 to TRBJ2-7; D not certain. Trimming stripped 1 base from V and 0 bases from J, with 7 bases between. Germline V gene lookup returns CDR1 SGHVS and CDR2 FQNEAQ. The CDR3 has 14 residues. CDR3 DNA: TGTGCCAGCAGCTTAGGCCCGGACTCCTACGAGCAGTACGTC. This codes for CASSLGPDSYEQYV.

The rearrangement uses TRBV29-1 and TRBJ2-3; 8 bases match TRBD1. Germline assignment: CDR1 SQVTM and CDR2 ANQGSEA. CDR3 length: 13 residues. V shed 3 bases, J shed 6 bases, and the junction held 5 bases outside the gene matches. The CDR3 region is CSVDPRGLDTQYF. The CDR3 region has the DNA TGCAGCGTTGACCCCAGGGGGCTGGATACGCAGTATTTT.

The chain carries TRBV28 and TRBJ1-2; D gene uncertain. This CDR3 is 16 amino acids long. With 2 bases removed from V and 4 bases from J, the gap between germline ends came to 17 bases. The germline CDR1 and CDR2 sequences are MDHEN and SYDVKM. The CDR3: CASSLPLGEVGYGYTF. The DNA of the CDR3 is TGTGCCAGCAGTTTACCCCTTGGGGAGGTAGGCTATGGCTACACCTTC.

V gene TRBV29-1 combines with J gene TRBJ2-5; the match to TRBD2 covers 12 bases. This CDR3 comprises 18 residues. Germline V gives CDR1 SQVTM, CDR2 ANQGSEA. V lost 0 bases to trimming and J lost 2 bases; unmatched junction nucleotides: 10. CDR3 nucleotide sequence: TGCAGCGTTGAAGATCCCCTGAGGACTAGCGGGGTTCAAGAGACCCAGTACTTC. This translates into CSVEDPLRTSGVQETQYF.

The chain uses TRBV4-1 and TRBJ1-2; 7 positions match TRBD1. Germline values: CDR1 MGHRA, CDR2 YSYEKL. The V gene end was trimmed by 2 bases and the J gene end by 4 bases; junction bases not matched to a gene: 7. The CDR3 totals 15 residues. The CDR3 here is CASSQLPRDSYGYTF. The CDR3 bases are TGCGCCAGCAGCCAATTACCCCGGGACAGCTATGGCTACACCTTC.

The chain uses TRBV29-1 and TRBJ2-7; D might be TRBD2 (6 bases). The germline V and J ends were trimmed by 4 bases and 4 bases, with 14 bases remaining between them. The germline V gene encodes CDR1 SQVTM and CDR2 ANQGSEA. This CDR3 comprises 13 residues. The CDR3 spells CSVGTPEGYEQYF. The CDR3 DNA reads as TGCAGCGTTGGGACACCGGAGGGGTACGAGCAGTACTTC.

The chain combines TRBV5-4 with TRBJ1-2; D is unclear. Germline V gives CDR1 SGHNT, CDR2 YYREEE (reference sequence). The V gene lost 5 bases and the J gene lost 0 bases, with 8 bases spanning the gap. This CDR3 contains 13 residues. CDR3 sequence reads: CASRTEANYGYTF. The CDR3 coding sequence is TGTGCCAGCAGGACGGAGGCTAACTATGGCTACACCTTC.

The chain has TRBV27 and TRBJ2-7, with D unclear. In germline, CDR1 is MNHEY, CDR2 SMNVEV (reference sequence). CDR3 size: 12 residues. V shed 6 bases and J shed 2 bases, with 8 bases lying between them. The chain's CDR3 is CASSGRAYEQYF. For the CDR3, the DNA is TGTGCCAGCAGCGGTCGCGCCTACGAGCAGTACTTC.

This chain links TRBV19 with TRBJ2-1, with TRBD1 as a possible D gene (6 bases). V was pared by 10 bases and J by 0 bases, with 13 bases between. Germline values: CDR1 LNHDA, CDR2 SQIVND (reference sequence). The CDR3 is made up of 14 amino acids. CDR3 sequence (DNA): TGTGCCACCATCAGGGGTCCCTCCTACAATGAGCAGTTCTTC. Translation gives CATIRGPSYNEQFF.

The CDR3 here is CASLRDRAPYSSTDTQYF. The CDR3 region has the DNA TGTGCCAGCCTCCGGGACAGGGCCCCCTATTCTAGCACAGATACGCAGTATTTT. The J gene is TRBJ2-3, the V gene TRBV2; 9 nucleotides match TRBD1. Germline values: CDR1 SNHLY, CDR2 FYNNEI. The CDR3 has 18 amino acids. The J segment lost 0 bases and the V segment lost 8 bases, leaving 15 bases of the junction unmatched.

The V call is TRBV5-4, the J call TRBJ1-2; tentative D call: TRBD1 (6 bases). Germline V gene sequence: CDR1 SGHNT, CDR2 YYREEE (reference sequence). V lost 4 bases to trimming and J lost 5 bases, with 12 bases between them. The CDR3 has 13 amino acids. Here the CDR3 DNA reads TGTGCCAGCAGCGCGGACAGAGTTTATGGCTACACCTTC. Its translation is CASSADRVYGYTF. The complete variable domain, with remaining parts taken from reference TRBV5-4 and TRBJ1-2, reads ETGVTQSPTHLIKTRGQQVTLRCSSQSGHNTVSWYQQALGQGPQFIFQYYREEENGRGNFPPRFSGLQFPNYSSELNVNALELDDSALYLCASSADRVYGYTFGSGTRLTVV.

The chain carries TRBV11-2 and TRBJ1-6; 10 positions match TRBD1. The CDR3 spans 15 residues. The J segment lost 9 bases and the V segment lost 5 bases, leaving 7 bases of the junction unmatched. Germline loops: CDR1 SGHAT, CDR2 FQNNGV. CDR3 in amino acids: CASSAGQGVGSPLHF. CDR3 nucleotides: TGTGCCAGCAGCGCCGGACAGGGGGTTGGTTCACCCCTCCACTTT.

The chain links TRBV10-1 to TRBJ2-5; the match to TRBD2 covers 10 bases. The CDR3 is 15 amino acids. V dropped 7 bases and J dropped 3; count of bases not matched to a gene: 8. Germline assignment: CDR1 WNHNN and CDR2 SYGVQD (reference sequence). The CDR3 region has the DNA TGCGCCAGCAAGCATCCTAGCGGGGGTGAAGAGACCCAGTACTTC. Encoded protein: CASKHPSGGEETQYF.

The chain recombines TRBV10-1 with TRBJ1-1; TRBD1 agrees at 8 bases. The germline V gene has CDR1 WNHNN and CDR2 SYGVQD (reference sequence). Trimming at V came to 4 bases and at J to 3 bases, leaving 7 bases not matched to a gene. There are 15 residues in the CDR3. CDR3 residues: CASSAQGVLDTEAFF. As DNA, the CDR3 is TGCGCCAGCAGTGCACAGGGGGTTCTTGACACTGAAGCTTTCTTT.